These 26 T cell receptor beta chains were sequenced from one sample in a study of blood T cell repertoires in COVID-19. Assay used: immunoSEQ multiplex PCR; TCRdb lists only in-frame clones, some missing. The data contain 200,000 to 250,000 clones, about 90% of them singletons. Sequencing was done on a sample of peripheral blood. The receptors here all came from a woman aged 55-70 years with acute or convalescent COVID-19.

This clone was recorded only once. The J gene is TRBJ1-1, the V gene TRBV4-2, with 8 nucleotides matching TRBD1. CDR3 length: 14 residues. Trimming removed 3 bases from V and 6 bases from J; junction bases left unmatched: 6. Per the germline V gene, CDR1 is LGHNA and CDR2 is YNFKEQ. This CDR3 reads CASSHITGGAEAFF. DNA for the CDR3: TGTGCCAGCAGCCATATCACAGGGGGAGCTGAAGCTTTCTTT.

V gene TRBV18 combines with J gene TRBJ1-2; D is undetermined. CDR1 KGHSH and CDR2 LQKENI come from the germline V gene. CDR3 size: 14 residues. V shed 8 bases and J shed 4 bases, with 17 bases lying between them. The CDR3 is CASLPTRDAYGYTF. The DNA for the CDR3 is TGTGCCAGCCTACCAACGAGGGATGCCTATGGCTACACCTTC.

This chain links TRBV7-9 with TRBJ1-1, with TRBD1 matching 12 bases. CDR1 is SEHNR and CDR2 is FQNEAQ in the germline V gene (reference sequence). This CDR3 has 14 amino acids. With V trimmed by 2 bases and J by 12 bases, 7 bases remained unmatched. This chain's CDR3 is CASSLPQGQGATFF. In DNA form, the CDR3 reads TGTGCCAGCAGCTTACCTCAGGGACAGGGGGCAACTTTCTTT.

The chain combines TRBV3-1 (or the pseudogene TRBV3-2) with TRBJ2-7, with TRBD1 as a possible D gene (6 bases). Trimming took off 2 bases at V and 0 bases at J, with 14 bases between the two ends. There are 16 residues in the CDR3. CDR1 and CDR2 from the germline V gene are LGHDT and YNNKEL (reference sequence). Here the CDR3 reads CASSQSLDSSSYEQYF. The CDR3 DNA follows: TGTGCCAGCAGCCAATCCCTGGACAGTTCCTCCTACGAGCAGTACTTC.

The chain couples TRBV6-4 to TRBJ1-5, with unresolved D. There are 14 residues in the CDR3. Trimming cost V 5 bases and J 7 bases, with 15 bases left between them. CDR1 is MRHNA, CDR2 SNTAGT, per germline. For the CDR3, the DNA is TGTGCCAGCAGTCCGGAGGGAGGCGGGCAGCCCCAGCATTTT. Translating gives CASSPEGGGQPQHF.

This chain's CDR3 is CASSYTTEETQYF. CDR3 DNA sequence: TGTGCCAGCAGCTATACGACAGAAGAGACCCAGTACTTC. The chain uses TRBV7-8 and TRBJ2-5; TRBD1 is a possible D gene (5 bases). Trimming cost V 4 bases and J 3 bases, with 9 bases left between them. CDR1 and CDR2 from the germline V gene are SGHVS and FQNEAQ. The CDR3 runs to 13 residues.

The rearrangement links TRBV4-2 to TRBJ1-1; the D gene is possibly TRBD1 (5 bases). Trimming removed 1 base at V and 0 bases at J, with 9 bases between. The CDR3 sequence is 15 residues long. The germline V gene has CDR1 LGHNA and CDR2 YNFKEQ. The CDR3 nucleotides read TGTGCCAGCAGCCAAGGACAGCTTATGAACACTGAAGCTTTCTTT. This translates into CASSQGQLMNTEAFF.

This clone was counted a few times. This chain connects TRBV9 to TRBJ2-5; possibly TRBD2 for D (5 bases). The germline V and J ends were trimmed by 1 base and 5 bases, with 27 bases remaining between them. The CDR3 runs 19 residues. CDR1 is SGDLS and CDR2 is YYNGEE in the germline V gene. The CDR3 sequence is CASSVSINDRTPLVETQYF. As DNA, the CDR3 is TGTGCCAGCAGCGTATCAATAAACGACCGGACTCCCCTGGTGGAGACCCAGTACTTC.

This chain uses TRBV12-3 or TRBV12-4 with TRBJ2-1, with D unclear. Trimming pared 6 bases from V and 5 bases from J, leaving 11 bases between. This CDR3 comprises 13 residues. The CDR3 loop reads CASRAALDNEQFF. The CDR3, as DNA: TGTGCCAGCAGAGCCGCCCTCGACAATGAGCAGTTCTTC.

V gene TRBV7-3 combines with J gene TRBJ2-7; the D gene is possibly TRBD2 (6 bases). The CDR3 is 13 amino acids. V lost 6 bases and J 5 bases, leaving 14 bases between the germline ends. Per germline, CDR1 SGHTA and CDR2 FQGTGA. The CDR3 loop reads CASRANPGDEQYF. The CDR3 DNA reads as TGTGCCAGCAGAGCCAATCCGGGGGACGAGCAGTACTTC.

The gene calls are TRBV6-2 or TRBV6-3 and TRBJ2-1, with D perhaps TRBD2 (6 bases). Trimming pared 5 bases from V and 4 bases from J, leaving 15 bases between. Germline V gene sequence: CDR1 MNHEY, CDR2 SVGEGT. There are 15 residues in the CDR3. The CDR3 bases are TGTGCCAGCAGTCTTCGGAGGGCCTCGTACAATGAGCAGTTCTTC. It is translated as CASSLRRASYNEQFF.

The chain combines TRBV18 with TRBJ1-2; possible D gene TRBD1, 5 bases. V shed 3 bases and J shed 3 bases, with 20 bases lying between them. The CDR3 contains 17 residues. The V gene's germline CDR1 is KGHSH and CDR2 LQKENI. The DNA for the CDR3 is TGTGCCAGCTCACCTCGCGTCCCCGATCAGGGTGACTATGGCTACACCTTC. Its protein is CASSPRVPDQGDYGYTF. Supplemented by reference TRBV18 and TRBJ1-2, the full variable domain reads NAGVMQNPRHLVRRRGQEARLRCSPMKGHSHVYWYRQLPEEGLKFMVYLQKENIIDESGMPKERFSAEFPKEGPSILRIQQVVRGDSAAYFCASSPRVPDQGDYGYTFGSGTRLTVV.

The chain carries TRBV7-9 and TRBJ2-1; unclear D gene. V lost 1 base and J 5 bases, leaving 9 bases between the germline ends. The germline gives CDR1 SEHNR, CDR2 FQNEAQ (reference sequence). The CDR3 length is 14 residues. The CDR3 region is CASSLGLVNNEQFF. DNA for the CDR3: TGTGCCAGCAGCTTAGGTCTAGTTAACAATGAGCAGTTCTTC.

The chain couples TRBV5-1 to TRBJ1-5, with no clear D. Trimming pared 8 bases from V and 1 base from J, leaving 10 bases between. The CDR3 covers 13 residues. Germline V gives CDR1 SGHRS, CDR2 YFSETQ. CDR3 amino acids: CASAPGSNQPQHF. The CDR3 DNA reads as TGCGCCAGTGCCCCAGGAAGCAATCAGCCCCAGCATTTT.

The rearrangement links TRBV4-2 to TRBJ2-7; D is possibly TRBD2 (6 bases). The germline CDR1 and CDR2 sequences are LGHNA and YNFKEQ. V was shortened by 5 bases and J by 3 bases, with 17 bases between the two germline ends. CDR3 length: 15 amino acids. The CDR3 is CASSRTGRELYEQYF. Written as DNA, the CDR3 is TGTGCCAGCAGCAGAACGGGGCGGGAACTCTACGAGCAGTACTTC.

The CDR3 loop is CASSPRGRSGYTF. CDR3 nucleotides: TGCGCCAGCAGCCCCCGGGGAAGAAGCGGCTACACCTTC. The genes are TRBV4-3 and TRBJ1-2; no clear D. V shed 4 bases and J shed 8 bases, with 14 bases lying between them. The CDR3 has 13 residues. The germline V gene has CDR1 LGHNA and CDR2 YSLEER.

The chain links TRBV7-9 to TRBJ1-2, with D tentatively TRBD1 (6 bases). V lost 3 bases to trimming and J lost 4 bases, with 15 bases between them. Germline CDR1 reads SEHNR; CDR2 reads FQNEAQ (reference sequence). The CDR3 runs to 15 residues. The CDR3 coding sequence is TGTGCCAGCAGCTTGGCCCCAGGGGATAGCTATGGCTACACCTTC. Its translation is CASSLAPGDSYGYTF. The full variable domain, its missing parts supplied by reference TRBV7-9 and TRBJ1-2, is DTGVSQNPRHKITKRGQNVTFRCDPISEHNRLYWYRQTLGQGPEFLTYFQNEAQLEKSRLLSDRFSAERPKGSFSTLEIQRTEQGDSAMYLCASSLAPGDSYGYTFGSGTRLTVV.

The rearrangement joins TRBV24-1 to TRBJ2-3; 7 positions agree with TRBD1. Germline CDR1 is KGHDR and CDR2 is SFDVKD. This CDR3 region has 16 residues. The J segment lost 3 bases and the V segment lost 4 bases, leaving 9 bases of the junction unmatched. The CDR3 reads CATSEPTGRGTDTQYF. The CDR3, as DNA: TGTGCCACCAGTGAACCGACAGGGCGAGGAACAGATACGCAGTATTTT.

This chain joins TRBV11-2 and TRBJ2-7; TRBD2 agrees at 10 bases. From germline, CDR1 is SGHAT and CDR2 FQNNGV. J gave up 3 bases and V 4 bases, and 6 bases lay outside the gene matches. The CDR3 is 15 amino acids. The CDR3 DNA reads as TGTGCCAGCAGCTCCCCTAGCGGGAGTGTCTACGAGCAGTACTTC. Translated, it gives CASSSPSGSVYEQYF.

This chain links TRBV15 with TRBJ2-3; D is unresolved. The CDR3 runs to 12 residues. Trimming cost V 2 bases and J 5 bases, with 5 bases left between them. Germline assignment: CDR1 LNHNV and CDR2 YYDKDF (reference sequence). CDR3 nucleotide sequence: TGTGCCACCAGCAGACTTGTAGATACGCAGTATTTT. Encoded protein: CATSRLVDTQYF.

This chain connects TRBV6-2 or TRBV6-3 to TRBJ1-1; D may be TRBD1 (5 bases). The V gene's germline CDR1 is MNHEY and CDR2 SVGEGT. The CDR3 has 15 amino acids. Trimming took off 5 bases at V and 5 bases at J, with 18 bases between the two ends. This chain's CDR3 is CASSPIGRDSTEAFF. Written as DNA, the CDR3 is TGTGCCAGCAGTCCCATTGGCAGGGATAGTACTGAAGCTTTCTTT.

V usage is TRBV11-2 and J usage is TRBJ1-1; D remains ambiguous. Looked up from germline, CDR1 is SGHAT and CDR2 is FQNNGV. The length of the CDR3 is 13 residues. With 2 bases removed from V and 2 bases from J, the gap between germline ends came to 6 bases. The CDR3: CASSLSPNTEAFF. The CDR3 coding sequence is TGTGCCAGCAGCTTAAGCCCCAACACTGAAGCTTTCTTT.

The V gene is TRBV9, the J gene TRBJ1-3; 7 bases map to TRBD1. This CDR3 is 17 amino acids long. V gave up 4 bases and J gave up 0 bases; unmatched junction bases: 10. The germline V gene encodes CDR1 SGDLS and CDR2 YYNGEE. The CDR3 loop is CASSPRRQGISGNTIYF. In DNA, the CDR3 is TGTGCCAGCAGCCCCCGGAGACAGGGAATCTCTGGAAACACCATATATTTT. Looking up the rest from reference TRBV9 and TRBJ1-3 gives the full variable domain: DSGVTQTPKHLITATGQRVTLRCSPRSGDLSVYWYQQSLDQGLQFLIQYYNGEERAKGNILERFSAQQFPDLHSELNLSSLELGDSALYFCASSPRRQGISGNTIYFGEGSWLTVV.

This clone has only one observation. The CDR3 loop is CASSQGLAGLAKNIQYF. As DNA, the CDR3 is TGCGCCAGCAGCCAAGGGCTAGCGGGACTAGCCAAAAACATTCAGTACTTC. The chain is built from TRBV4-3 and TRBJ2-4, with 9 bases matching TRBD2. The germline V gene encodes CDR1 LGHNA and CDR2 YSLEER. V was clipped by 1 base and J by 0 bases; unmatched bases: 4. The CDR3 consists of 17 residues.

The V and J genes are TRBV2 and TRBJ2-3; TRBD2 matches at 7 bases. V shed 11 bases and J 2 bases; nucleotides not matched to a gene: 10. CDR3 size: 14 residues. In germline, CDR1 is SNHLY, CDR2 FYNNEI. The CDR3 here is CAGRGRALTDTQYF. CDR3 DNA: TGTGCCGGGAGGGGTAGGGCGCTCACAGATACGCAGTATTTT.

The genes are TRBV7-9 and TRBJ1-1; 7 bases match TRBD1. Looked up from germline, CDR1 is SEHNR and CDR2 is FQNEAQ (reference sequence). V lost 1 base, J lost 7 bases, and 0 bases stayed unmatched. There are 12 residues in the CDR3. CDR3 bases: TGTGCCAGCAGCTTAGGGGACAGTGAAGCTTTCTTT. This translates into CASSLGDSEAFF.